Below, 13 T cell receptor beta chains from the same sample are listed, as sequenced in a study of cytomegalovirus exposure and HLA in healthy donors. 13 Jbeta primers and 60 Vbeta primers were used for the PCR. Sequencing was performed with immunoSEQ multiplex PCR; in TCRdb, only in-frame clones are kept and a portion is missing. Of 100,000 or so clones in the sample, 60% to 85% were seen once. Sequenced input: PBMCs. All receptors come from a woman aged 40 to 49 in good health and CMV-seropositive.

The CDR3 sequence is CSSLSVQETQYF. The CDR3 DNA sequence: TGCAGCTCCCTGTCAGTCCAAGAGACCCAGTACTTC. The chain carries TRBV29-1 and TRBJ2-5; no definite D call. This CDR3 has 12 residues. Germline V CDR1 and CDR2: SQVTM, ANQGSEA. V lost 8 bases to trimming and J lost 1 base, with 11 bases between them.

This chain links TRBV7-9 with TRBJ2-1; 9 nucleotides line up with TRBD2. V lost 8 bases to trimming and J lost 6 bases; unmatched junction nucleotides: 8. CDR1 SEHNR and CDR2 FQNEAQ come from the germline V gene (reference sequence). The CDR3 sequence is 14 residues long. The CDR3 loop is CASLEGLAFNEQFF. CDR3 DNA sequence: TGTGCCAGCCTCGAAGGACTAGCGTTCAATGAGCAGTTCTTC.

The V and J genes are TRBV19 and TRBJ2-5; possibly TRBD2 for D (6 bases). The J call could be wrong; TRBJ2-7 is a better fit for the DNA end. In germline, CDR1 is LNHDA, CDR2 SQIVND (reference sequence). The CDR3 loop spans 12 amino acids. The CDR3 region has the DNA TGTGCCAGTAGTATTGGGGGGTACGAGCAGTACTTC. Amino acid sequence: CASSIGGYEQYF.

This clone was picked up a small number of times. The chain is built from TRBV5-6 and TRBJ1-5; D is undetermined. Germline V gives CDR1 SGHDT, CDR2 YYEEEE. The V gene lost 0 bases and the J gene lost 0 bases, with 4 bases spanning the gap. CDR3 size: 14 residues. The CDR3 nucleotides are TGTGCCAGCAGCTTGGCCAGTAGCAATCAGCCCCAGCATTTT. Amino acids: CASSLASSNQPQHF.

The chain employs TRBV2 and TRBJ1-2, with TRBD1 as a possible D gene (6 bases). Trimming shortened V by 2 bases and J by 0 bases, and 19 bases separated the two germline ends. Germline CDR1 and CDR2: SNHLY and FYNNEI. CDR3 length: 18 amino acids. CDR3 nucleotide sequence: TGTGCCAGCAGTGAATTTGAGGGGGTGGCAGGAACTAACTATGGCTACACCTTC. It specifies CASSEFEGVAGTNYGYTF.

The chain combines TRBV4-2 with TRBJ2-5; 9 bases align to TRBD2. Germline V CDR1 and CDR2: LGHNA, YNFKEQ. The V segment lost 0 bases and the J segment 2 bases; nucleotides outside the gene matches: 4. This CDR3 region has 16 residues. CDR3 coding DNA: TGTGCCAGCAGCCAAGATTCTAGCGGGGTGCAAGAGACCCAGTACTTC. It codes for CASSQDSSGVQETQYF.

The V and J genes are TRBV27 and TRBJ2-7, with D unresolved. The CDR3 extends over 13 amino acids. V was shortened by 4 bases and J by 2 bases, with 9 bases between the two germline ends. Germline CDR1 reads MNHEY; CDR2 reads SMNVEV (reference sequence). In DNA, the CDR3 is TGTGCCAGCAGTTCTGACACCACCTACGAGCAGTACTTC. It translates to CASSSDTTYEQYF.

The CDR3 region has the DNA TGTGCCAGCAGCTTGGGTCCGGACAACTCCTACGAGCAGTACTTC. Translating it yields CASSLGPDNSYEQYF. The genes are TRBV5-4 and TRBJ2-7, with D maybe TRBD1 (5 bases). Germline CDR1 and CDR2: SGHNT and YYREEE (reference sequence). The CDR3 spans 15 residues. Between the trimmed V and J ends, which lost 0 bases and 0 bases, there was a span of 10 bases.

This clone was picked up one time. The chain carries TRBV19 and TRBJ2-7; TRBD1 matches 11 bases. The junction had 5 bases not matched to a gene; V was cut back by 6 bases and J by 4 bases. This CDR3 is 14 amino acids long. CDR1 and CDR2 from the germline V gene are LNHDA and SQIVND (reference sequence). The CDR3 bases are TGTGCCAGTAGCCCGGACAGGGGGCTTTACGAGCAGTACTTC. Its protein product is CASSPDRGLYEQYF.

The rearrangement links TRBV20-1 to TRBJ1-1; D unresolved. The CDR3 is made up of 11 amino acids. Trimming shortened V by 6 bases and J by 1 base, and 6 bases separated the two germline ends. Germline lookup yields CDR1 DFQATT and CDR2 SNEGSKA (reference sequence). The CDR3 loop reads CSARENTEAFF. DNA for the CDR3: TGCAGTGCGAGGGAGAACACTGAAGCTTTCTTT.

CDR3 amino acids: CASSQMAPGSGELFF. CDR3 coding DNA: TGTGCCAGCAGCCAAATGGCACCGGGGTCCGGGGAGCTGTTTTTT. The gene calls are TRBV4-2 and TRBJ2-2; possibly TRBD2 for D (5 bases). The ends were cut back, 2 bases at V and 6 bases at J, with 13 bases in the middle. The germline CDR1 and CDR2 sequences are LGHNA and YNFKEQ. The CDR3 runs to 15 residues.

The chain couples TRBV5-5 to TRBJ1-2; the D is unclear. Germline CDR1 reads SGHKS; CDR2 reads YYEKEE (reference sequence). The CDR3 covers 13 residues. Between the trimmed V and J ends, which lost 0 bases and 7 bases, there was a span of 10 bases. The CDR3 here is CASSLESSGGYTF. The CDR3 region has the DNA TGTGCCAGCAGCTTGGAGAGTTCGGGTGGCTACACCTTC.

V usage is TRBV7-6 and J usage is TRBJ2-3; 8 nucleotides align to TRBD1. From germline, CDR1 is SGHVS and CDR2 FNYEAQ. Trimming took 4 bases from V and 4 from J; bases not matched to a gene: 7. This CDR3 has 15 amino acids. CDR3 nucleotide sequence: TGTGCCAGCAGCTCCAGGGGGCGTGGGTCAGATACGCAGTATTTT. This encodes CASSSRGRGSDTQYF.